Listed below are T cell receptor beta chains from one sample, sequenced in a study of cytomegalovirus exposure and HLA in healthy donors. The table came from immunoSEQ multiplex PCR; TCRdb's copy has only in-frame clones and leaves some out. The sample shows around 150,000 clones, roughly three quarters of them seen only once. Sequencing used PBMCs. All receptors come from a male donor in good health and CMV-seronegative. Each CDR3 is given with its conserved first and last residue. A D gene is named only where the DNA matches it firmly. Clone size is not always given. Where it is, it says once, few, many or a class for expanded clones.

size | D | length | J | V | CDR3 | DNA
- | TRBD2 | 20 | TRBJ2-7 | TRBV12-5 | CASGLVGGRRTSGGRYEQYF | TGTGCTAGTGGTTTGGTAGGGGGACGCCGGACTAGCGGAGGCAGGTACGAGCAGTACTTC
- | - | 14 | TRBJ1-1 | TRBV5-1 | CASSGAGVGTEAFF | TGCGCCAGCAGTGGGGCAGGGGTTGGTACTGAAGCTTTCTTT
- | - | 11 | TRBJ1-2 | TRBV5-1 | CASSSDYGYTF | TGCGCCAGCAGCTCGGACTATGGCTACACCTTC
- | TRBD2 | 17 | TRBJ2-3 | TRBV30 | CAWSATSGIEWGGTQYF | TGTGCCTGGAGTGCGACTAGCGGGATCGAATGGGGGGGTACGCAGTATTTT
- | TRBD1 | 12 | TRBJ1-1 | TRBV29-1 | CSVEGDSAEAFF | TGCAGCGTTGAAGGGGACAGCGCAGAAGCTTTCTTT
- | TRBD2 | 12 | TRBJ2-5 | TRBV6-6 | CASSLAEETQYF | TGTGCCAGCAGTCTAGCGGAAGAGACCCAGTACTTC
- | - | 16 | TRBJ2-7 | TRBV4-3 | CASSQDWPGSFYEQYF | TGCGCCAGCAGCCAAGATTGGCCAGGCTCTTTCTACGAGCAGTACTTC
- | TRBD1 | 13 | TRBJ1-2 | TRBV5-5 | CASSYTGDYGYTF | TGTGCCAGCAGTTACACAGGGGACTATGGCTACACCTTC
- | - | 15 | TRBJ2-5 | TRBV15 | CATSTVKRIQETQYF | TGTGCCACCAGCACCGTCAAGCGGATTCAAGAGACCCAGTACTTC
- | TRBD2 | 15 | TRBJ2-3 | TRBV7-9 | CASSLKLAQADTQYF | TGTGCCAGCAGCTTAAAACTAGCGCAGGCCGATACGCAGTATTTT
- | TRBD2 | 14 | TRBJ2-1 | TRBV30 | CAWSVWLAGNEQFF | TGTGCCTGGAGTGTATGGCTAGCGGGCAATGAGCAGTTCTTC
- | - | 17 | TRBJ2-4 | TRBV6-1 | CASSEATGLLAKNIQYF | TGTGCCAGCAGTGAAGCCACAGGGTTACTAGCCAAAAACATTCAGTACTTC
- | - | 15 | TRBJ2-3 | TRBV4-3 | CASSPKGTVQDTQYF | TGCGCCAGCAGCCCTAAAGGGACTGTTCAAGATACGCAGTATTTT
- | - | 17 | TRBJ2-2 | TRBV7-6 | CASSLAVGGLNTGELFF | TGTGCCAGCAGCTTAGCAGTAGGGGGTCTGAACACCGGGGAGCTGTTTTTT
- | - | 17 | TRBJ2-7 | TRBV7-3 | CASSFPVYRAPSYEQYF | TGTGCCAGCAGCTTCCCGGTGTACAGAGCCCCATCCTACGAGCAGTACTTC
- | TRBD1 | 15 | TRBJ2-2 | TRBV29-1 | CSASSDRPNAGELFF | TGCAGCGCGTCATCGGACAGGCCGAACGCCGGGGAGCTGTTTTTT
- | - | 15 | TRBJ1-5 | TRBV5-8 | CASLTTGHGNQPQHF | TGTGCCAGCTTAACGACAGGACATGGCAATCAGCCCCAGCATTTT
- | - | 14 | TRBJ2-7 | TRBV2 | CASSGRGGPYEQYF | TGTGCCAGCAGTGGAAGGGGAGGTCCATACGAGCAGTACTTC
- | TRBD2 | 16 | TRBJ2-6 | TRBV7-8 | CASSLARGAGANVLTF | TGTGCCAGCAGCTTAGCGCGGGGGGCTGGGGCCAACGTCCTGACTTTC
- | TRBD2 | 14 | TRBJ2-7 | TRBV5-4 | CASSSSSGVYEQYF | TGTGCCAGCAGCTCGAGTAGCGGGGTCTACGAGCAGTACTTC
- | - | 13 | TRBJ2-3 | TRBV9 | CASSPYLTDTQYF | TGTGCCAGCAGCCCCTATCTCACAGATACGCAGTATTTT
- | TRBD1 | 16 | TRBJ1-6 | TRBV6-5 | CASSYSGDRVNSPLHF | TGTGCCAGCAGTTACTCCGGGGACAGGGTCAATTCACCCCTCCACTTT
- | - | 15 | TRBJ1-2 | TRBV28 | CASSLSLGAGGGYTF | TGTGCCAGCAGTTTGAGTTTGGGAGCAGGTGGGGGCTACACCTTC
- | - | 11 | TRBJ2-7 | TRBV20-1 | CSARDKREQYF | TGCAGTGCTAGAGACAAGCGCGAGCAGTACTTC
- | - | 14 | TRBJ2-3 | TRBV7-2 | CASSLLTSTDTQYF | TGTGCCAGCAGCTTGCTAACTAGCACAGATACGCAGTATTTT
- | TRBD1 | 14 | TRBJ2-2 | TRBV4-1 | CASSLTGGTGELFF | TGCGCCAGCAGCCTGACAGGGGGGACCGGGGAGCTGTTTTTT
- | TRBD1 | 16 | TRBJ1-6 | TRBV7-2 | CASSFGTGVNNSPLHF | TGTGCCAGCAGCTTTGGAACAGGGGTCAATAATTCACCCCTCCACTTT
- | - | 17 | TRBJ2-7 | TRBV28 | CASSLNKLGAASYEQYF | TGTGCCAGCAGTTTAAATAAATTGGGAGCAGCCTCCTACGAGCAGTACTTC
- | - | 13 | TRBJ2-3 | TRBV6-5 | CASSFQSTDTQYF | TGTGCCAGCAGTTTCCAGAGCACAGATACGCAGTATTTT
few | - | 14 | TRBJ2-7 | TRBV19 | CASSRGTTIYEQYF | TGTGCCAGTAGTAGGGGGACAACCATCTACGAGCAGTACTTC
- | TRBD2 | 17 | TRBJ2-5 | TRBV4-1 | CASSQVSSGLKRETQYF | TGCGCCAGCAGCCAAGTCTCTAGCGGGTTAAAGAGGGAGACCCAGTACTTC
few | - | 17 | TRBJ1-6 | TRBV25-1 | CASSRGGGSSYNSPLHF | TGTGCCAGCAGTAGAGGGGGGGGGTCCTCCTATAATTCACCCCTCCACTTT
- | - | 15 | TRBJ2-3 | TRBV9 | CASSALGGSTDTQYF | TGTGCCAGCAGCGCGCTCGGGGGTAGCACAGATACGCAGTATTTT
- | - | 14 | TRBJ2-7 | TRBV27 | CASSLMGAGHEQYF | TGTGCCAGCAGTTTAATGGGGGCCGGGCACGAGCAGTACTTC
- | TRBD1 | 14 | TRBJ2-5 | TRBV5-8 | CASSLGQGMETQYF | TGTGCCAGCAGCTTGGGACAGGGGATGGAGACCCAGTACTTC
- | TRBD1 | 18 | TRBJ1-2 | TRBV7-2 | CASSPAVLRQGFNYGYTF | TGTGCCAGCAGCCCCGCGGTACTCCGACAGGGCTTTAACTATGGCTACACCTTC
- | TRBD2 | 15 | TRBJ2-5 | TRBV5-1 | CASRSSGGALETQYF | TGCGCCAGCAGAAGTAGCGGGGGGGCTTTGGAGACCCAGTACTTC
- | - | 15 | TRBJ1-1 | TRBV5-1 | CASSLTGPLNTEAFF | TGCGCCAGCAGCTTGACAGGGCCCCTGAACACTGAAGCTTTCTTT
- | TRBD1 | 15 | TRBJ2-1 | TRBV28 | CASSQSRTGSNEQFF | TGTGCCAGCAGCCAGTCCCGGACAGGGAGCAATGAGCAGTTCTTC
- | TRBD1 | 17 | TRBJ1-1 | TRBV7-8 | CASSFRGDRDGFKEAFF | TGTGCCAGCAGTTTTAGAGGGGACAGGGATGGTTTTAAAGAAGCTTTCTTT
once | TRBD1 | 15 | TRBJ2-7 | TRBV11-2 | CASSLEGRGSYEQYF | TGTGCCAGCAGCTTAGAAGGCAGGGGGTCCTACGAGCAGTACTTC
- | - | 14 | TRBJ1-3 | TRBV7-2 | CASSPVGAGNTIYF | TGTGCCAGCAGCCCAGTGGGGGCCGGAAACACCATATATTTT
- | TRBD2 | 16 | TRBJ2-5 | TRBV27 | CASSRALAVYQETQYF | TGTGCCAGCAGTCGAGCACTAGCGGTGTACCAAGAGACCCAGTACTTC
- | TRBD2 | 17 | TRBJ2-7 | TRBV2 | CASSSGLAGTFSYEQYF | TGTGCCAGCAGTTCGGGACTAGCGGGGACCTTCTCCTACGAGCAGTACTTC
- | - | 14 | TRBJ2-2 | TRBV6-6 | CASSYSDSRKELFF | TGTGCCAGCAGTTACTCGGACAGCCGGAAGGAGCTGTTTTTT
- | - | 12 | TRBJ2-5 | TRBV28 | CASSRADSVEYF | TGTGCCAGCAGCCGAGCGGATTCTGTGGAGTACTTC
once | - | 16 | TRBJ2-1 | TRBV5-1 | CASSLANRGSYNEQFF | TGCGCCAGCAGCTTGGCTAACCGGGGCTCCTACAATGAGCAGTTCTTC
- | - | 13 | TRBJ2-1 | TRBV5-1 | CASSLGPEDEQFF | TGCGCCAGCAGCTTGGGACCTGAGGATGAGCAGTTCTTC
few | - | 13 | TRBJ2-2 | TRBV7-3 | CASSELVPGELFF | TGTGCCAGCAGCGAGTTAGTCCCCGGGGAGCTGTTTTTT
- | - | 14 | TRBJ1-1 | TRBV6-5 | CASSNPAGSTEAFF | TGTGCCAGCAGCAACCCCGCGGGGAGCACTGAAGCTTTCTTT
- | - | 14 | TRBJ1-1 | TRBV18 | CASSPQDMNTEAFF | TGTGCCAGCTCACCGCAGGATATGAACACTGAAGCTTTCTTT
- | TRBD1 | 15 | TRBJ1-1 | TRBV5-1 | CASSWRDRSNTEAFF | TGCGCCAGCAGCTGGAGGGACAGGTCGAACACTGAAGCTTTCTTT
- | TRBD1 | 14 | TRBJ2-3 | TRBV5-1 | CASSLGQSTDTQYF | TGCGCCAGCAGCCTGGGACAGAGCACAGATACGCAGTATTTT
- | TRBD1 | 17 | TRBJ1-3 | TRBV7-6 | CASSPGTGGLSGNTIYF | TGTGCCAGCAGCCCTGGCACAGGGGGCCTTTCTGGAAACACCATATATTTT
- | - | 11 | TRBJ2-7 | TRBV30 | CAWTGVYEQYF | TGTGCCTGGACCGGGGTTTACGAGCAGTACTTC